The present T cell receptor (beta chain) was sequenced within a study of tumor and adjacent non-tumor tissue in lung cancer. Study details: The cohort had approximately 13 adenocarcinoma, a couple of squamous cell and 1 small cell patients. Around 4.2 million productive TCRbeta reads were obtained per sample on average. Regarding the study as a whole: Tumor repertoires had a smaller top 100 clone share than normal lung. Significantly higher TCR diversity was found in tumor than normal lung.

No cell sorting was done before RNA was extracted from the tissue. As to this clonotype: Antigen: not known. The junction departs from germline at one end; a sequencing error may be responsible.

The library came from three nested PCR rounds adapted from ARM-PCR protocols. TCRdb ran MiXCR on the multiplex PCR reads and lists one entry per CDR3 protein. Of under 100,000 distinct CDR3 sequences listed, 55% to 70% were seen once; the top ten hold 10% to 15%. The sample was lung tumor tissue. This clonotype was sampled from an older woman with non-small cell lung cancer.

The CDR3, as DNA: TGCGCCAGCAGCTTCGGGACGGACCTCACTAAAGCTTTCTTT. It codes for CASSFGTDLTKAFF. The chain combines TRBV5-1 with TRBJ1-1, with D possibly being TRBD1 (5 bases). CDR1 and CDR2 (germline): SGHRS, YFSETQ. This CDR3 region has 14 residues.